This is a list of T cell receptor beta chains from one sample in a study of glioma-infiltrating T cells after dendritic cell vaccination. Here immunoSEQ multiplex PCR was the method, and the copy in TCRdb shows in-frame clones only, minus some. The sample lists tens of thousands of clones, over 75% occurring once. The sample in question was blood, obtained before dendritic cell vaccination. All receptors derive from a human donor with glioblastoma. Both conserved end residues are part of each CDR3. The order of the fields is D gene, clone size, V gene, J gene, CDR3 protein, CDR3 DNA. D genes are given only for firm matches. Clone size is shown for a subset of rows, as once, few, many or a class of expanded clone.

d_gene: TRBD1
abundance: few
v_gene: TRBV5-1
j_gene: TRBJ1-1
CDR3aa: CASSSDRGNTEAFF
CDR3nt: TGCGCCAGCAGCTCGGACAGGGGCAACACTGAAGCTTTCTTT

d_gene: .
abundance: .
v_gene: TRBV6-1
j_gene: TRBJ1-1
CDR3aa: CASRRGGTEAFF
CDR3nt: TGTGCCAGCAGGAGGGGGGGCACTGAAGCTTTCTTT

d_gene: .
abundance: .
v_gene: TRBV9
j_gene: TRBJ1-1
CDR3aa: CASSTSGIVTEAFF
CDR3nt: TGTGCCAGCAGCACATCGGGAATTGTGACTGAAGCTTTCTTT

d_gene: TRBD2
abundance: .
v_gene: TRBV19
j_gene: TRBJ2-2
CDR3aa: CASSTLGLAATPGELFF
CDR3nt: TGTGCCAGTAGTACGTTGGGGCTAGCGGCAACCCCCGGGGAGCTGTTTTTT

d_gene: .
abundance: .
v_gene: TRBV6-7
j_gene: TRBJ2-3
CDR3aa: CASSYPSWGPDTQYF
CDR3nt: TGTGCCAGCAGTTACCCCTCATGGGGGCCAGATACGCAGTATTTT

d_gene: TRBD2
abundance: .
v_gene: TRBV2
j_gene: TRBJ2-3
CDR3aa: CASRRLAGGNADTQYF
CDR3nt: TGTGCCAGCAGGAGACTAGCGGGGGGGAACGCAGATACGCAGTATTTT

d_gene: TRBD2
abundance: .
v_gene: TRBV11-3
j_gene: TRBJ2-3
CDR3aa: CASSFGTSERDTQYF
CDR3nt: TGTGCCAGCAGCTTCGGGACTAGCGAGAGAGATACGCAGTATTTT

d_gene: TRBD2
abundance: .
v_gene: TRBV5-1
j_gene: TRBJ2-2
CDR3aa: CASSLFLAANTGELFF
CDR3nt: TGCGCCAGCAGCTTGTTCCTAGCGGCGAACACCGGGGAGCTGTTTTTT

d_gene: .
abundance: few
v_gene: TRBV6-5
j_gene: TRBJ2-7
CDR3aa: CASSYQAGALYEQYF
CDR3nt: TGTGCCAGCAGTTACCAGGCAGGGGCCCTCTACGAGCAGTACTTC

d_gene: .
abundance: .
v_gene: TRBV5-1
j_gene: TRBJ2-3
CDR3aa: CASSWAAFTDTQYF
CDR3nt: TGCGCCAGCAGCTGGGCCGCCTTCACAGATACGCAGTATTTT

d_gene: .
abundance: .
v_gene: TRBV9
j_gene: TRBJ1-3
CDR3aa: CASSVGLDTGNTIYF
CDR3nt: TGTGCCAGCAGCGTAGGATTAGACACGGGAAACACCATATATTTT

d_gene: .
abundance: .
v_gene: TRBV11-2
j_gene: TRBJ2-1
CDR3aa: CASSFQQEQGSLF
CDR3nt: TGTGCCAGCAGCTTCCAGCAGGAACAGGGATCCCTCTTC

d_gene: .
abundance: .
v_gene: TRBV25-1
j_gene: TRBJ2-5
CDR3aa: CASSEYNTQETQYF
CDR3nt: TGTGCCAGCAGTGAATATAACACACAAGAGACCCAGTACTTC

d_gene: .
abundance: .
v_gene: TRBV7-9
j_gene: TRBJ2-2
CDR3aa: CASSSDTPTGELFF
CDR3nt: TGTGCCAGCAGCTCCGACACTCCCACCGGGGAGCTGTTTTTT

d_gene: TRBD1
abundance: .
v_gene: TRBV5-1
j_gene: TRBJ2-7
CDR3aa: CASSPWDRSYEQYF
CDR3nt: TGCGCCAGCAGCCCTTGGGACAGGAGCTACGAGCAGTACTTC

d_gene: TRBD1
abundance: .
v_gene: TRBV29-1
j_gene: TRBJ2-3
CDR3aa: CSVFVQGSADTQYF
CDR3nt: TGCAGCGTCTTCGTACAGGGGTCAGCAGATACGCAGTATTTT

d_gene: TRBD2
abundance: .
v_gene: TRBV4-1
j_gene: TRBJ2-5
CDR3aa: CASSQASAGGWETQYF
CDR3nt: TGCGCCAGCAGCCAAGCATCGGCGGGAGGTTGGGAGACCCAGTACTTC

d_gene: .
abundance: once
v_gene: TRBV29-1
j_gene: TRBJ1-1
CDR3aa: CSVATGFTEAFF
CDR3nt: TGCAGCGTGGCTACAGGGTTCACTGAAGCTTTCTTT

d_gene: TRBD1
abundance: once
v_gene: TRBV19
j_gene: TRBJ2-1
CDR3aa: CASSIEGTGLMGHNEQFF
CDR3nt: TGTGCCAGTAGTATAGAAGGGACAGGCCTGATGGGACACAATGAGCAGTTCTTC

d_gene: .
abundance: once
v_gene: TRBV27
j_gene: TRBJ2-6
CDR3aa: CASSYGGPGANVLTF
CDR3nt: TGTGCCAGCAGTTACGGTGGGCCTGGGGCCAACGTCCTGACTTTC

d_gene: .
abundance: few
v_gene: TRBV21-1
j_gene: TRBJ2-5
CDR3aa: CASSPGTQYF
CDR3nt: TGTGCCAGCAGCCCGGGGACCCAGTACTTC

d_gene: .
abundance: .
v_gene: TRBV5-1
j_gene: TRBJ2-1
CDR3aa: CASSFQDGGSNEQFF
CDR3nt: TGCGCCAGCAGCTTCCAGGACGGAGGTAGTAATGAGCAGTTCTTC

d_gene: TRBD2
abundance: .
v_gene: TRBV15
j_gene: TRBJ2-5
CDR3aa: CATSRGVMRAGGPETQYF
CDR3nt: TGTGCCACCAGCAGAGGAGTCATGCGAGCGGGAGGGCCGGAGACCCAGTACTTC

d_gene: TRBD1
abundance: .
v_gene: TRBV19
j_gene: TRBJ2-1
CDR3aa: CASSTGQGYEQFF
CDR3nt: TGTGCCAGTAGTACAGGACAGGGCTATGAGCAGTTCTTC

d_gene: TRBD2
abundance: .
v_gene: TRBV25-1
j_gene: TRBJ2-3
CDR3aa: CASRPSGRSDTQYF
CDR3nt: TGTGCCAGCAGACCTAGCGGGAGGAGTGATACGCAGTATTTT

d_gene: TRBD1
abundance: .
v_gene: TRBV2
j_gene: TRBJ1-4
CDR3aa: CASSYRGKGEKLFF
CDR3nt: TGTGCCAGCAGTTACAGGGGCAAGGGTGAAAAACTGTTTTTT

d_gene: TRBD2
abundance: few
v_gene: TRBV6-4
j_gene: TRBJ2-1
CDR3aa: CASKATSGGAGEQFF
CDR3nt: TGTGCCAGCAAGGCGACTAGCGGGGGGGCAGGGGAGCAGTTCTTC

d_gene: .
abundance: .
v_gene: TRBV5-1
j_gene: TRBJ2-3
CDR3aa: CASSLTGPPTDTQYF
CDR3nt: TGCGCCAGCAGCTTAACAGGGCCCCCCACAGATACGCAGTATTTT

d_gene: TRBD1
abundance: .
v_gene: TRBV5-1
j_gene: TRBJ2-7
CDR3aa: CASSLEGTDYYYEQYF
CDR3nt: TGCGCCAGCAGCTTGGAAGGGACAGATTATTACTACGAGCAGTACTTC

d_gene: TRBD2
abundance: once
v_gene: TRBV5-4
j_gene: TRBJ2-7
CDR3aa: CASSPPAGSYEQYF
CDR3nt: TGTGCCAGCAGCCCACCAGCGGGGTCCTACGAGCAGTACTTC

d_gene: TRBD2
abundance: few
v_gene: TRBV10-3
j_gene: TRBJ2-1
CDR3aa: CAISPGLAGATYNEQFF
CDR3nt: TGTGCCATCAGTCCAGGACTAGCGGGAGCCACATACAATGAGCAGTTCTTC

d_gene: TRBD1
abundance: .
v_gene: TRBV7-9
j_gene: TRBJ2-7
CDR3aa: CASSSGTGYNEQYF
CDR3nt: TGTGCCAGCAGCTCCGGGACAGGGTATAACGAGCAGTACTTC

d_gene: .
abundance: .
v_gene: TRBV5-1
j_gene: TRBJ1-1
CDR3aa: CASRTRSDLDATEAFF
CDR3nt: TGCGCCAGCCGTACTAGGTCCGATTTAGACGCCACTGAAGCTTTCTTT

d_gene: TRBD1
abundance: .
v_gene: TRBV25-1
j_gene: TRBJ1-5
CDR3aa: CASSERGRYQPQHF
CDR3nt: TGTGCCAGCAGTGAAAGGGGGCGATATCAGCCCCAGCATTTT

d_gene: TRBD2
abundance: .
v_gene: TRBV29-1
j_gene: TRBJ2-1
CDR3aa: CSVEDLSGKSIFF
CDR3nt: TGCAGCGTTGAAGATCTTAGCGGGAAAAGCATCTTCTTC

d_gene: TRBD1
abundance: .
v_gene: TRBV4-1
j_gene: TRBJ1-5
CDR3aa: CASSQEPDRGNQPQHF
CDR3nt: TGCGCCAGCAGCCAAGAGCCGGACAGGGGCAATCAGCCCCAGCATTTT

d_gene: .
abundance: .
v_gene: TRBV13
j_gene: TRBJ2-1
CDR3aa: CAIRGGGSSYNEQFF
CDR3nt: TGTGCCATAAGGGGGGGCGGCAGCTCCTACAATGAGCAGTTCTTC

d_gene: .
abundance: .
v_gene: TRBV30
j_gene: TRBJ1-4
CDR3aa: CACLRDGRDEKLFF
CDR3nt: TGTGCCTGCCTTCGGGATGGGCGTGATGAAAAACTGTTTTTT

d_gene: TRBD1
abundance: .
v_gene: TRBV18
j_gene: TRBJ2-5
CDR3aa: CASSPGQLHQETQYF
CDR3nt: TGTGCCAGCTCTCCGGGACAGTTACACCAAGAGACCCAGTACTTC

d_gene: TRBD1
abundance: .
v_gene: TRBV5-1
j_gene: TRBJ1-4
CDR3aa: CASSPVYYGRGDNEKLFF
CDR3nt: TGCGCCAGCAGCCCGGTCTATTACGGCAGGGGGGATAATGAAAAACTGTTTTTT